This T cell receptor (beta chain) was sequenced during a study of CD8 T cells in ankylosing spondylitis. Regarding the study as a whole: CD8+ disease-linked clones were present at relatively low frequencies in blood. Seemingly characteristic of ankylosing spondylitis blood was a TCR beta motif consisting of several highly homologous variants. Past research had described some motif variants in reactive arthritis synovial fluid and blood. From matched ankylosing spondylitis synovial fluid, disease-linked clones were reportedly recovered at significantly enriched levels.

A note on this clonotype: Its target is not known.

TCRdb used MiXCR to reprocess the 5' RACE reads, holding one entry per CDR3 protein. The sample has roughly 150,000 distinct CDR3 sequences; roughly a third are singletons. CDR3 length equals 14 residues. Germline CDR1 reads SGHRS; CDR2 reads YFSETQ. The junction had 9 bases not matched to a gene; V was cut back by 4 bases and J by 6 bases. This receptor was identified in a male donor with ankylosing spondylitis. The sequenced sample was synovial fluid, either unsorted or a sorted T cell fraction (not recorded which). V and J are TRBV5-1 and TRBJ1-1, with 7 positions matching TRBD1. CDR3 nucleotide sequence: TGCGCCAGCAGCCTCTTCGCAGGGGGATCTGAAGCTTTCTTT. Protein: CASSLFAGGSEAFF.